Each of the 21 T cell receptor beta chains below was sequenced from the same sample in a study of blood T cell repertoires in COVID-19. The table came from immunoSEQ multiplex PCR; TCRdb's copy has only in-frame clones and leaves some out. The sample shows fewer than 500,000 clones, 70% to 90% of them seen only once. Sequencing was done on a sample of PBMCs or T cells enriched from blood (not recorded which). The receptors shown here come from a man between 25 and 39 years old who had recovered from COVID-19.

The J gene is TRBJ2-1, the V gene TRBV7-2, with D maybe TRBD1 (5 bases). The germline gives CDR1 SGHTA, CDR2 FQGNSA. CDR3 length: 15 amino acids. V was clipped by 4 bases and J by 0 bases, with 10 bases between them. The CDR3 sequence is CASSSDRASYNEQFF. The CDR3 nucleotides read TGTGCCAGCAGCTCAGACAGAGCCTCCTACAATGAGCAGTTCTTC.

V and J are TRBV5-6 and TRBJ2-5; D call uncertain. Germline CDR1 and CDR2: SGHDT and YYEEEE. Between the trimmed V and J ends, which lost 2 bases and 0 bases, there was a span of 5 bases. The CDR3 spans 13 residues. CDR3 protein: CASSFRYQETQYF. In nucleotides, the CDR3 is TGTGCCAGCAGCTTCCGGTACCAAGAGACCCAGTACTTC.

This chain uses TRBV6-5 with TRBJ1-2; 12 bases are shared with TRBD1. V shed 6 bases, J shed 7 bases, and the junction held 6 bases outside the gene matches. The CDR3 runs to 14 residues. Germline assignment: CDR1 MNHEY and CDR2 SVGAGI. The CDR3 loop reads CASRGTGGHGGYTF. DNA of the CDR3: TGTGCCAGCAGAGGGACAGGGGGCCATGGTGGCTACACCTTC.

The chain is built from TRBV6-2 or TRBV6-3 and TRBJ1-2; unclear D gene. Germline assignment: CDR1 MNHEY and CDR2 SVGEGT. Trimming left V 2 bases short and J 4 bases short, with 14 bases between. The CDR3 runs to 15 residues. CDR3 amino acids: CASSYSLSAAYGYTF. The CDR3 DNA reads TGTGCCAGCAGTTACAGTCTCTCGGCGGCCTATGGCTACACCTTC.

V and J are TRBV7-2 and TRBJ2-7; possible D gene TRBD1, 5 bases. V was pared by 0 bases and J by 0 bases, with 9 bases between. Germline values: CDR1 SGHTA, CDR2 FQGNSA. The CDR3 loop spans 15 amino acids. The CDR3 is CASSLAQGLSYEQYF. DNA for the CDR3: TGTGCCAGCAGCTTAGCGCAGGGCCTCTCCTACGAGCAGTACTTC.

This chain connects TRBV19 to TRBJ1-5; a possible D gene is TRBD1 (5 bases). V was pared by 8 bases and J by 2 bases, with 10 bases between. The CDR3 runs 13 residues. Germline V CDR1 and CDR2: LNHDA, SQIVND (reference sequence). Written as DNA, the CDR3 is TGTGCCAGTGGGGGGGGTGGCAATCAGCCCCAGCATTTT. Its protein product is CASGGGGNQPQHF.

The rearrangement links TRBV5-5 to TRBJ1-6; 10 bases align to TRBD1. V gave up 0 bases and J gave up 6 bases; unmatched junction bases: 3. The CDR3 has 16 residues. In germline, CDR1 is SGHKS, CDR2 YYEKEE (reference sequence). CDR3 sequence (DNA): TGTGCCAGCAGCTTGGTACGGACAGGGGGTAATTCACCCCTCCACTTT. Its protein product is CASSLVRTGGNSPLHF.

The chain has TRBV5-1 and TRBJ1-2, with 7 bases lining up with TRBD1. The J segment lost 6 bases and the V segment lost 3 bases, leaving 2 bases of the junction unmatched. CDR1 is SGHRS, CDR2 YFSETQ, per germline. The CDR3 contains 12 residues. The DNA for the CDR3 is TGCGCCAGCAGCTACGGGACAGATGGCTACACCTTC. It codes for CASSYGTDGYTF.

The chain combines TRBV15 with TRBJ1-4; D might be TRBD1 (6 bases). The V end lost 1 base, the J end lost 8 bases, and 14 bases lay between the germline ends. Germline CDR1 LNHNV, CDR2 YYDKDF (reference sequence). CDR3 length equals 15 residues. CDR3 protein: CATSRGNREGEKLFF. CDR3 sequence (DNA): TGTGCCACCAGCAGAGGGAACAGGGAGGGGGAAAAACTGTTTTTT.

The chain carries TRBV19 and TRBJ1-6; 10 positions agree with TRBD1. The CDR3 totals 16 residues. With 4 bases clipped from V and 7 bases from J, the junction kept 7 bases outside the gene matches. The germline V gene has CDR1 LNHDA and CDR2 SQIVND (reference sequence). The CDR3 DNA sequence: TGTGCCAGTAGTACTGAGGGACAGGGGTTAAATTCACCCCTCCACTTT. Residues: CASSTEGQGLNSPLHF.

The CDR3 bases are TGTGCCTGGGAGGCTCTTTCAGGGGGCACTGAAGCTTTCTTT. As protein: CAWEALSGGTEAFF. The chain is built from TRBV30 and TRBJ1-1; 7 bases map to TRBD1. In germline, CDR1 is GTSNPN, CDR2 SVGIG (reference sequence). V lost 5 bases and J lost 4; bases outside the gene matches: 10. The CDR3 totals 14 residues.

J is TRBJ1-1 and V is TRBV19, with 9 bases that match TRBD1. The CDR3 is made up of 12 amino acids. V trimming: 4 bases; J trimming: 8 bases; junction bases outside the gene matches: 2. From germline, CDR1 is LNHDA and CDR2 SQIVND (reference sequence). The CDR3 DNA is TGTGCCAGTAGTACAACAGGGGGCGAAGCTTTCTTT. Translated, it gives CASSTTGGEAFF.

This CDR3 is CASSGPGVSYEQYF. The DNA for the CDR3 is TGTGCCAGCAGCGGACCGGGGGTCTCCTACGAGCAGTACTTC. The chain joins TRBV7-9 to TRBJ2-7, with D perhaps TRBD2 (6 bases). Looked up from germline, CDR1 is SEHNR and CDR2 is FQNEAQ (reference sequence). The CDR3 consists of 14 residues. Between the trimmed V and J ends, which lost 5 bases and 0 bases, there was a span of 11 bases.

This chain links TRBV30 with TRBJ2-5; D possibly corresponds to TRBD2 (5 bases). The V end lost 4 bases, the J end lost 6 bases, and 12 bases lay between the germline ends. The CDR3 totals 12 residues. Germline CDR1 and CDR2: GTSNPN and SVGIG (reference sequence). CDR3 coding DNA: TGTGCCTGGATGGGCCCGGGGAAGACCCAGTACTTC. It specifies CAWMGPGKTQYF.

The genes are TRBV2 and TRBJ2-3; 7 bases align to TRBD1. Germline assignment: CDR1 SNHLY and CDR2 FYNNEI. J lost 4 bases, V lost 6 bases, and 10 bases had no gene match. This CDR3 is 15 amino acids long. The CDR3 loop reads CASRDRDSSPDTQYF. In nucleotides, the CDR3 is TGTGCCAGCAGGGACCGGGACAGCTCCCCAGATACGCAGTATTTT.

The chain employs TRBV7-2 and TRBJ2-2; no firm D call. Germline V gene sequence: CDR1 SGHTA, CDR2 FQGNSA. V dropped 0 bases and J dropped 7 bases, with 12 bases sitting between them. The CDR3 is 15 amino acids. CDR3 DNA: TGTGCCAGCAGCTTAGCAGCCCCCCCGGGCGGGGAGCTGTTTTTT. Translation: CASSLAAPPGGELFF.

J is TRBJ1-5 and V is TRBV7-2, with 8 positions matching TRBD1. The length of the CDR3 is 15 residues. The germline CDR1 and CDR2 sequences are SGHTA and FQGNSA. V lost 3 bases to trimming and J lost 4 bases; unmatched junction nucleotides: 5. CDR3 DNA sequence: TGTGCCAGCAGCTTTAACAACAGGGGGAATCAGCCCCAGCATTTT. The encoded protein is CASSFNNRGNQPQHF.

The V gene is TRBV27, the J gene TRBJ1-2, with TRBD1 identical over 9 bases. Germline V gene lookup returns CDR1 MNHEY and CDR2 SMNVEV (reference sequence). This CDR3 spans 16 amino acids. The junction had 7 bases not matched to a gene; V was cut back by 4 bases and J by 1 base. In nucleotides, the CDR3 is TGTGCCAGCAGTTCCCGGGACAGGGTGAATAACTATGGCTACACCTTC. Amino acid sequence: CASSSRDRVNNYGYTF.

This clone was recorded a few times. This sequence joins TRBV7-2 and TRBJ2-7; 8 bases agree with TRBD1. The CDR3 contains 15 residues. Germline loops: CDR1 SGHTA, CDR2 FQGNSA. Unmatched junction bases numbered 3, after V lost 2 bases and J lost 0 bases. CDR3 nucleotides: TGTGCCAGCAGCTTAAACAGGGGGTTCTCCTACGAGCAGTACTTC. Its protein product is CASSLNRGFSYEQYF.

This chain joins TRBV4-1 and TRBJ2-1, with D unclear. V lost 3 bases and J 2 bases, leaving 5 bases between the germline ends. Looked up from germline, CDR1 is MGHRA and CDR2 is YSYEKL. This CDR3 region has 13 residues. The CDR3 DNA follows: TGCGCCAGCAGCCAGGGCCCCTACAATGAGCAGTTCTTC. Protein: CASSQGPYNEQFF.

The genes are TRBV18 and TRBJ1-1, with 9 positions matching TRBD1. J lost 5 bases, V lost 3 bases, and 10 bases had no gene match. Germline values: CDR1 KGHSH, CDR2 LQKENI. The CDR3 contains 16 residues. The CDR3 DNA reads TGTGCCAGCTCACCGGAAAAGACAGGGGGGCTGACTGAAGCTTTCTTT. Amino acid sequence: CASSPEKTGGLTEAFF.